This T cell receptor beta chain was sequenced in a study of blood T cells in healthy people across ages. CDR3 size: 13 residues. V trimming: 7 bases; J trimming: 6 bases; junction bases outside the gene matches: 8. Germline CDR1 and CDR2: SGHRS and YFSETQ. It was with a sample-barcoded 5' primer and a J-beta primer mix that a second PCR of roughly 7 to 12 cycles was run. TCRdb called the 5' RACE reads again in MiXCR, with one record for every CDR3 protein. The sample lists hundreds of thousands of distinct CDR3 sequences, 25% occurring once. The same data also went into a second study, on T cells of mothers and their children. As that report states: Reads obtained per mother exceeded 10 million TCR beta CDR3 reads, with roughly 3.3 million obtained per child.

The sequence was collected from a boy aged 5-17 years in good health. The specimen was blood. The genes are TRBV5-1 and TRBJ2-3, with TRBD1 matching 7 bases. CDR3 bases: TGCGCCAGCCAAAGACAGGGCCGGGATACGCAGTATTTT. Translating it yields CASQRQGRDTQYF.